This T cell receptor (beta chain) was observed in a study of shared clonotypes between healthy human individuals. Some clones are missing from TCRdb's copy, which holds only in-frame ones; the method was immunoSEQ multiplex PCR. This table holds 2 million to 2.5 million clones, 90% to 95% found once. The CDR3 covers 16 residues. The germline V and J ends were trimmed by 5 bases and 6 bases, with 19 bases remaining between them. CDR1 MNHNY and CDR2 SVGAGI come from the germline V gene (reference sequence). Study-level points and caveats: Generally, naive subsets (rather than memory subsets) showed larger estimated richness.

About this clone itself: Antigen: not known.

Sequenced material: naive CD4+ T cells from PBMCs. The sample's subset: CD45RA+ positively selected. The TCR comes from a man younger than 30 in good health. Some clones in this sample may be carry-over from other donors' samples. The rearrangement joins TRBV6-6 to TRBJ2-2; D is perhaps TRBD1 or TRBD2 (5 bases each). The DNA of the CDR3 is TGTGCCAGCAGTCGGAACGCCGGGACCAATGCCGGGGAGCTGTTTTTT. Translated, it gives CASSRNAGTNAGELFF.